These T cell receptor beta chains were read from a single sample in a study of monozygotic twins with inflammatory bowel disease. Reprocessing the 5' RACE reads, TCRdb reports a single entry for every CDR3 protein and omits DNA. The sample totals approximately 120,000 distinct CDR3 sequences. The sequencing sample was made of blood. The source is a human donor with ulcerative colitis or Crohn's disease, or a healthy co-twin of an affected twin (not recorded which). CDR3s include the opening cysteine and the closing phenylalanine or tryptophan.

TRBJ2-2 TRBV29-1 CSVTFLGGQGQPGELFF
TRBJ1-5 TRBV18 CASSPLGGGNQPQHF
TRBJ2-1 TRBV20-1 CSVAGGLRDNEQFF
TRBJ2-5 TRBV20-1 CSAHLTSGKSATQYF
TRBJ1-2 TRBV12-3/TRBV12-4 CASRRDSAGYTF
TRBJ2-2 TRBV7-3 CADGREGAGELFF
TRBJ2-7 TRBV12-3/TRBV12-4 CASSWTGGSDEQYF
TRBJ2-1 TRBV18 CASSPRDAFSYNEQFF
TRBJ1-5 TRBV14 CASRGTGDQPQHF
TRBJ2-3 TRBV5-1 CASSQPGTDTDTQYF
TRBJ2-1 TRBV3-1 CASSQAQGTGSHNEQFF
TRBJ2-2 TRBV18 CASSRRTGANTGELFF
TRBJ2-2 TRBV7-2 CASSLKGRIPPGELFF
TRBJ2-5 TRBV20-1 CSARDPLSTETQYF
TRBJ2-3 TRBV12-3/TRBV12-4 CASSSPGLAGRVTDTQYF
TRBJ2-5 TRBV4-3 CASSQDVNNYQETQYF